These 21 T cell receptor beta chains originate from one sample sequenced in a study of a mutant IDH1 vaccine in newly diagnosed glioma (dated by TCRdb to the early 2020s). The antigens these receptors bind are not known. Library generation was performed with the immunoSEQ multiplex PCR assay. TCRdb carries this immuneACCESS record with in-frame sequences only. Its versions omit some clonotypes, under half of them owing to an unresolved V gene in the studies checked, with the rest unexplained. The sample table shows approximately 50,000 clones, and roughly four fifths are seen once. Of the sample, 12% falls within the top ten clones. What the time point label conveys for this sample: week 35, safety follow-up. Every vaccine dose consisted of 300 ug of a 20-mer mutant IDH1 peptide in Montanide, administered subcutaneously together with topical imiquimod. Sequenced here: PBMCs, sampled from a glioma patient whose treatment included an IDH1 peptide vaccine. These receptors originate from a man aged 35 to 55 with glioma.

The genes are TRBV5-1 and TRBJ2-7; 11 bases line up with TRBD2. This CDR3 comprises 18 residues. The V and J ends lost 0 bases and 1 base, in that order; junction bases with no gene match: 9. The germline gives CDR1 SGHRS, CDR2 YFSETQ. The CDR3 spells CASSLGPMTSGMSYEQYF. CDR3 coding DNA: TGCGCCAGCAGCTTGGGGCCGATGACTAGCGGGATGTCCTACGAGCAGTACTTC.

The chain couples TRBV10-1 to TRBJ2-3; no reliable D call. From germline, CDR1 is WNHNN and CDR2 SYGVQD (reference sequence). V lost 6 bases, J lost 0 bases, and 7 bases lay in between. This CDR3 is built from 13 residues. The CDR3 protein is CASRLASTDTQYF. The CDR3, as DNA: TGCGCCAGCAGATTAGCTAGCACAGATACGCAGTATTTT.

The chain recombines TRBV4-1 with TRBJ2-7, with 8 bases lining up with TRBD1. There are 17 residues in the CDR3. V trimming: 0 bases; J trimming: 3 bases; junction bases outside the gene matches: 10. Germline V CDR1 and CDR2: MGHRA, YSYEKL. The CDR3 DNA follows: TGCGCCAGCAGCCAAGATCTTTATGGGACAGGAGTCTACGAGCAGTACTTC. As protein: CASSQDLYGTGVYEQYF.

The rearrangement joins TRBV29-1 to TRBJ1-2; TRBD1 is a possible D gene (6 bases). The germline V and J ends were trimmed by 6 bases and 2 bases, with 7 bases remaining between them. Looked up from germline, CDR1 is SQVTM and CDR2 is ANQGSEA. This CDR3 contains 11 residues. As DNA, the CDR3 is TGCAGCGTGGGACAAAACTATGGCTACACCTTC. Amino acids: CSVGQNYGYTF.

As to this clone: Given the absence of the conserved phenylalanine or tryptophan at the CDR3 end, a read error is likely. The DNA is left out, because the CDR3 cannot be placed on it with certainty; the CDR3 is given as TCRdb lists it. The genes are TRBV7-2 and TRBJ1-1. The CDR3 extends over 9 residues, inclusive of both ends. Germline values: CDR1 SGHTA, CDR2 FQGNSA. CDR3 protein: CASRRFRPT.

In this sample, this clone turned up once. The CDR3 sequence: CASSLVRGEGYTF. CDR3 coding DNA: TGTGCCAGCAGCTTAGTTCGGGGGGAAGGCTACACCTTC. J is TRBJ1-2 and V is TRBV7-9, with D possibly being TRBD1 (5 bases). V was cut by 1 base and J by 8 bases, with 11 bases left in between. CDR1 SEHNR and CDR2 FQNEAQ come from the germline V gene (reference sequence). The CDR3 totals 13 residues.

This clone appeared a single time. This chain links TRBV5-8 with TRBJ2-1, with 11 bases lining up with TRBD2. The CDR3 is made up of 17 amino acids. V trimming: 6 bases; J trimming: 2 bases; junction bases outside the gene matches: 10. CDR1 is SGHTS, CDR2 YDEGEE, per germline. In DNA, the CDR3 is TGTGCCAGCACGCTTCTGACGACTAGCGGGACCTACAATGAGCAGTTCTTC. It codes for CASTLLTTSGTYNEQFF. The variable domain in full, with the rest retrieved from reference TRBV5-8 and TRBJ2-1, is EAGVTQSPTHLIKTRGQQATLRCSPISGHTSVYWYQQALGLGLQFLLWYDEGEERNRGNFPPRFSGRQFPNYSSELNVNALELEDSALYLCASTLLTTSGTYNEQFFGPGTRLTVL.

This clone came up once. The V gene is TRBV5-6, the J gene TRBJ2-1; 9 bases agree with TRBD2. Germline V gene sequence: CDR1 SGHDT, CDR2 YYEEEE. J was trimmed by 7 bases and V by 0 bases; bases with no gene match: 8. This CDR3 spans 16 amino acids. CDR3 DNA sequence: TGTGCCAGCAGCTTGGCGGTAGCGGGAGTAGGAAATGAGCAGTTCTTC. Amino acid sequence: CASSLAVAGVGNEQFF.

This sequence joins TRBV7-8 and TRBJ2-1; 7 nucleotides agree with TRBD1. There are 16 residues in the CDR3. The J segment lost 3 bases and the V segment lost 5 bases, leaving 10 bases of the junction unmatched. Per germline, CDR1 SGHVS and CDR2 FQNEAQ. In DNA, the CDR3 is TGTGCCAGCAGCCCTGAGATGGGACAGAACTACAATGAGCAGTTCTTC. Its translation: CASSPEMGQNYNEQFF.

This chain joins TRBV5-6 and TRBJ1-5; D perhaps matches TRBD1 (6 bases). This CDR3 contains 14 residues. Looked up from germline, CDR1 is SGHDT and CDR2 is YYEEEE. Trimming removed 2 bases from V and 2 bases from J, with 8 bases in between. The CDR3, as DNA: TGTGCCAGCAGCTTCCAGGGGCGCAATCAGCCCCAGCATTTT. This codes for CASSFQGRNQPQHF.

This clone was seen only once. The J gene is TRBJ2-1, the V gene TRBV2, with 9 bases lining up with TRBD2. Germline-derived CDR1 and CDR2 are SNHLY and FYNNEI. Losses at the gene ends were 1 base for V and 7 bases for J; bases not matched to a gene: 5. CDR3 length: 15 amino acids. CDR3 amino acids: CASSEVLAGKNEQFF. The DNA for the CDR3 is TGTGCCAGCAGTGAAGTGCTAGCGGGAAAGAATGAGCAGTTCTTC.

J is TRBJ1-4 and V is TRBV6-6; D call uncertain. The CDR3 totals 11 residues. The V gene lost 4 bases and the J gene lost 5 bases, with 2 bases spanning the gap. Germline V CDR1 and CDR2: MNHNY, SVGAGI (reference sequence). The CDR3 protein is CASSLNEKLFF. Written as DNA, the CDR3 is TGTGCCAGCAGTTTAAATGAAAAACTGTTTTTT.

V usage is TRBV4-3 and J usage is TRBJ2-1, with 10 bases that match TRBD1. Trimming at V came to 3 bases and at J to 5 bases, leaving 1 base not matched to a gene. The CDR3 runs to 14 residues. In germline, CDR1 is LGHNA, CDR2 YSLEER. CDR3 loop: CASSHGQGDNEQFF. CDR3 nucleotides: TGCGCCAGCAGCCACGGACAGGGGGACAATGAGCAGTTCTTC.

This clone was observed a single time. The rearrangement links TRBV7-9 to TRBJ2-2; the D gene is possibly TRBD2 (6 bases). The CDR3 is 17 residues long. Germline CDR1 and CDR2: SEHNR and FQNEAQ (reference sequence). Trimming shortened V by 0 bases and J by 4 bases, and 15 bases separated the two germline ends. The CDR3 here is CASSLAGIADLTGELFF. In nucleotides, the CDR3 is TGTGCCAGCAGCTTAGCGGGGATAGCGGATCTCACCGGGGAGCTGTTTTTT.

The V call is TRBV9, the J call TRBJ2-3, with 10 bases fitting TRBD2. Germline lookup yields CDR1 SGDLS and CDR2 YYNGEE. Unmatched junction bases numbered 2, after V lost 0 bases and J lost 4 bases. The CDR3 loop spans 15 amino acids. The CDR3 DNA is TGTGCCAGCAGCGTAGTAGCGGGAGGTTCAGATACGCAGTATTTT. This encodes CASSVVAGGSDTQYF.

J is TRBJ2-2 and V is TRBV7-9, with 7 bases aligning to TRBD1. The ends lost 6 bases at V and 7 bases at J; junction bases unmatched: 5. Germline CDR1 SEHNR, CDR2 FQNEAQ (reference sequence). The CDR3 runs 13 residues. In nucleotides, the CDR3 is TGTGCCAGCAGTCGTACAGGGGTCGGGGAGCTGTTTTTT. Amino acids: CASSRTGVGELFF.

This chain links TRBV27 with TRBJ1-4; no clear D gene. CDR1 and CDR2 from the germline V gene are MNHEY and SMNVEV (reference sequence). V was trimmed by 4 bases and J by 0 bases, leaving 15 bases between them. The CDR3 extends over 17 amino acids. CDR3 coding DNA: TGTGCCAGCAGTTATGCCGTCGGGGTCGCAACTAATGAAAAACTGTTTTTT. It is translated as CASSYAVGVATNEKLFF.

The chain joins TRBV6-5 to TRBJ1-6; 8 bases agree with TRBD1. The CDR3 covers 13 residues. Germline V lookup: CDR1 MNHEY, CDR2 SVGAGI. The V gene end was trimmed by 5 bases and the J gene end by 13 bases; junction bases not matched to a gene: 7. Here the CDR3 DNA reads TGTGCCAGCAGTCCGGGACAGGAGAACCCCCTCCACTTT. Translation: CASSPGQENPLHF.

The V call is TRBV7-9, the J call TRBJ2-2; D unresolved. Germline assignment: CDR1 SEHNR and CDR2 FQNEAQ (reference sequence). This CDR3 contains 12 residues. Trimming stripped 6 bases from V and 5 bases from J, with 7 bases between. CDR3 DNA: TGTGCCAGCAGAAGGGTGACCGGGGAGCTGTTTTTT. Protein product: CASRRVTGELFF.

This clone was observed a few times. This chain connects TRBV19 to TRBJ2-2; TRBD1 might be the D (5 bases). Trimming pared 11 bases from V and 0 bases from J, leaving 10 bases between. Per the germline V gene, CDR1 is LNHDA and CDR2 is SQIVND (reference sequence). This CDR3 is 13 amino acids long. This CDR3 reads CAGADPNTGELFF. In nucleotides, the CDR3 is TGTGCCGGGGCGGACCCGAACACCGGGGAGCTGTTTTTT. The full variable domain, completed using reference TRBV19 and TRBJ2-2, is DGGITQSPKYLFRKEGQNVTLSCEQNLNHDAMYWYRQDPGQGLRLIYYSQIVNDFQKGDIAEGYSVSREKKESFPLTVTSAQKNPTAFYLCAGADPNTGELFFGEGSRLTVL.

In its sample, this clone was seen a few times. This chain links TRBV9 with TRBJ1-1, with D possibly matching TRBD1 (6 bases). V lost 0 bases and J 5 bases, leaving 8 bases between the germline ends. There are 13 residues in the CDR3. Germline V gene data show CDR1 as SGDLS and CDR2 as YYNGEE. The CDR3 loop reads CASSVGRGTEAFF. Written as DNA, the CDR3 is TGTGCCAGCAGCGTAGGAAGGGGGACTGAAGCTTTCTTT.